The next 17 T cell receptor beta chains were all read from a single sample in a study of blood T cell repertoires in COVID-19. TCRdb's copy holds only in-frame clones and misses some; the assay was immunoSEQ multiplex PCR. The sample consists of tens of thousands of clones, approximately 80% of them appearing once. Sequencing input: peripheral blood. All receptors derive from a man in his 60s with acute or convalescent COVID-19.

This rearrangement joins TRBV7-6 to TRBJ2-1, with 10 nucleotides matching TRBD2. The CDR3 totals 16 residues. Trimming at V came to 0 bases and at J to 7 bases, leaving 6 bases not matched to a gene. Germline assignment: CDR1 SGHVS and CDR2 FNYEAQ. CDR3 sequence (DNA): TGTGCCAGCAGCTTAGCGTTAGCGGGGGGATTTAATGAGCAGTTCTTC. Protein sequence: CASSLALAGGFNEQFF.

The rearrangement joins TRBV15 to TRBJ1-4, with D maybe TRBD1 (6 bases). The CDR3 covers 14 residues. Trimming took off 3 bases at V and 6 bases at J, with 11 bases between the two ends. Germline V gives CDR1 LNHNV, CDR2 YYDKDF (reference sequence). CDR3 sequence reads: CATSRPQGYEKLFF. For the CDR3, the DNA is TGTGCCACCAGCAGGCCCCAGGGGTATGAAAAACTGTTTTTT.

The V call is TRBV15, the J call TRBJ1-5; D is undetermined. The germline gives CDR1 LNHNV, CDR2 YYDKDF (reference sequence). The CDR3 covers 13 residues. V was clipped by 0 bases and J by 5 bases, with 5 bases between them. CDR3 amino acids: CATSRDIHQPQHF. CDR3 bases: TGTGCCACCAGCAGAGATATCCATCAGCCCCAGCATTTT.

The table lists this clone with a few counts. The chain links TRBV7-8 to TRBJ1-2; 9 bases are a match to TRBD1. V was pared by 5 bases and J by 2 bases, with 15 bases of the junction left unmatched. The CDR3 is made up of 18 amino acids. Germline V gives CDR1 SGHVS, CDR2 FQNEAQ. CDR3 region: CASSPKTGGGLSNYGYTF. DNA for the CDR3: TGTGCCAGCAGCCCAAAAACAGGGGGCGGTCTGTCGAACTATGGCTACACCTTC.

The rearrangement joins TRBV13 to TRBJ1-6; 8 nucleotides align to TRBD1. V dropped 4 bases and J dropped 3; count of bases not matched to a gene: 5. The CDR3 is made up of 16 amino acids. CDR1 PRHDT and CDR2 FYEKMQ come from the germline V gene (reference sequence). In nucleotides, the CDR3 is TGTGCCAGCAGCTCCTTAACAGGGGGCTATAATTCACCCCTCCACTTT. Its translation is CASSSLTGGYNSPLHF. The full variable domain, with the rest looked up from reference TRBV13 and TRBJ1-6, is AAGVIQSPRHLIKEKRETATLKCYPIPRHDTVYWYQQGPGQDPQFLISFYEKMQSDKGSIPDRFSAQQFSDYHSELNMSSLELGDSALYFCASSSLTGGYNSPLHFGNGTRLTVT.

The V call is TRBV5-1, the J call TRBJ2-3; 7 positions match TRBD1. The CDR3 consists of 15 residues. Trimming cost V 4 bases and J 2 bases; bases outside gene matches: 7. CDR1 and CDR2 from the germline V gene are SGHRS and YFSETQ. CDR3 DNA sequence: TGCGCCAGCAGCCGAGGGGGCGGAAACACAGATACGCAGTATTTT. It yields the protein CASSRGGGNTDTQYF.

This chain links TRBV24-1 with TRBJ2-2, with 9 bases that match TRBD2. CDR1 KGHDR and CDR2 SFDVKD come from the germline V gene. V shed 12 bases, J shed 6 bases, and the junction held 10 bases outside the gene matches. This CDR3 region has 14 residues. The DNA for the CDR3 is TGTGCCGCTGGTTTCGCGGGGGGGCCCGGGGAGCTGTTTTTT. This encodes CAAGFAGGPGELFF.

The V call is TRBV5-4, the J call TRBJ1-2; 7 positions match TRBD1. J gave up 4 bases and V 4 bases, and 4 bases lay outside the gene matches. The CDR3 consists of 13 residues. Germline CDR1 and CDR2: SGHNT and YYREEE (reference sequence). The DNA for the CDR3 is TGTGCCAGCAGCCAGGGACAGCCCTATGGCTACACCTTC. This codes for CASSQGQPYGYTF. Based on the CDR3 plus reference TRBV5-4 and TRBJ1-2, the full variable domain is ETGVTQSPTHLIKTRGQQVTLRCSSQSGHNTVSWYQQALGQGPQFIFQYYREEENGRGNFPPRFSGLQFPNYSSELNVNALELDDSALYLCASSQGQPYGYTFGSGTRLTVV.

The chain employs TRBV29-1 and TRBJ2-3; 13 bases align to TRBD2. With 1 base clipped from V and 4 bases from J, the junction kept 11 bases outside the gene matches. The CDR3 runs 18 residues. Germline loops: CDR1 SQVTM, CDR2 ANQGSEA. As DNA, the CDR3 is TGCAGCGTTGAAGTACAGGGACTAGCGGGGTTTCGGGCAGATACGCAGTATTTT. Protein sequence: CSVEVQGLAGFRADTQYF.

CDR3 amino acids: CASSEPQVQPQHF. The CDR3, as DNA: TGTGCCAGCAGTGAACCCCAGGTACAGCCCCAGCATTTT. J is TRBJ1-5 and V is TRBV2; no definite D call. This CDR3 spans 13 amino acids. The germline V and J ends were trimmed by 2 bases and 7 bases, with 9 bases remaining between them. The germline gives CDR1 SNHLY, CDR2 FYNNEI.

The chain links TRBV15 to TRBJ2-1; 10 positions match TRBD2. CDR1 LNHNV and CDR2 YYDKDF come from the germline V gene (reference sequence). The length of the CDR3 is 16 residues. The V gene end was trimmed by 3 bases and the J gene end by 5 bases; junction bases not matched to a gene: 7. The DNA of the CDR3 is TGTGCCACCAGCAGCTTTCTGAGCGGGGGGGACAATGAGCAGTTCTTC. This encodes CATSSFLSGGDNEQFF.

This clone was detected only once. The chain carries TRBV18 and TRBJ2-2, with D maybe TRBD1 (6 bases). The CDR3 length is 18 residues. Trimming removed 3 bases from V and 0 bases from J, with 17 bases in between. CDR1 and CDR2 from the germline V gene are KGHSH and LQKENI. The CDR3 region is CASSPSGTGTSNTGELFF. The CDR3 DNA reads as TGTGCCAGCTCACCCTCTGGAACCGGGACATCGAACACCGGGGAGCTGTTTTTT.

The count of this clone is one. The chain links TRBV7-8 to TRBJ1-1; D is unclear. CDR1 is SGHVS and CDR2 is FQNEAQ in the germline V gene. Trimming left V 4 bases short and J 0 bases short, with 6 bases between. The CDR3 runs 13 residues. CDR3 DNA: TGTGCCAGCAGCTCCTATATGAACACTGAAGCTTTCTTT. Protein: CASSSYMNTEAFF.

This clone was observed a few times. Written as DNA, the CDR3 is TGCGCCAGCAGCGCCTACGCCTCAGGGAACACTGAAGCTTTCTTT. Residues: CASSAYASGNTEAFF. This rearrangement joins TRBV5-1 to TRBJ1-1, with D unresolved. V lost 4 bases and J 1 base, leaving 14 bases between the germline ends. The CDR3 totals 15 residues. Germline V gives CDR1 SGHRS, CDR2 YFSETQ.

This chain connects TRBV6-5 to TRBJ2-7, with TRBD1 identical over 8 bases. The CDR3 is 15 amino acids. The V gene end was trimmed by 6 bases and the J gene end by 6 bases; junction bases not matched to a gene: 13. From germline, CDR1 is MNHEY and CDR2 SVGAGI. CDR3 DNA sequence: TGTGCCAGCAGGAGGACAGGGACCGTCCGAGGCGAGCAGTACTTC. It specifies CASRRTGTVRGEQYF.

This clone was seen a few times. CDR3 loop: CASSPGGGQPQHF. In DNA, the CDR3 is TGTGCCAGCAGTCCGGGGGGTGGACAGCCCCAGCATTTT. The rearrangement joins TRBV27 to TRBJ1-5, with D possibly TRBD1 on 5 matching bases. Trimming pared 5 bases from V and 7 bases from J, leaving 12 bases between. This CDR3 contains 13 residues. Germline lookup yields CDR1 MNHEY and CDR2 SMNVEV (reference sequence).

V is TRBV5-5 and J is TRBJ1-4, with 8 bases matching TRBD1. This CDR3 is built from 16 residues. V gave up 4 bases and J gave up 7 bases; unmatched junction bases: 12. The V gene's germline CDR1 is SGHKS and CDR2 YYEKEE (reference sequence). The CDR3 reads CASSPYGQGAREKLFF. The CDR3 DNA reads as TGTGCCAGCAGCCCGTACGGACAGGGCGCTCGTGAAAAACTGTTTTTT.